Each of the 3 T cell receptor beta chains below was sequenced from the same sample in a study of Ad26.COV2.S vaccination and SARS-CoV-2 variants. The treatment here: around 19 received Ad26.COV2.S at low or high dose, single or two shots; about 5 received placebo; per-sample allocation not given. Specimen acquisition occurred on day 63 following the initial vaccine or placebo injection. The assay was immunoSEQ multiplex PCR, and TCRdb's table has in-frame clones only and misses some. The sample holds around 450,000 clones; about 88% are singletons and the top ten take over 2%. Sequencing used peripheral blood, obtained in a trial of Ad26.COV2.S vaccine versus placebo. The receptors derive from a person aged 18-60 years who received the Ad26.COV2.S COVID-19 vaccine or a placebo.

This chain connects TRBV21-1 to TRBJ2-1; the D call TRBD2 from the table was never checked on the DNA. TRBV21-1 is classified as a pseudogene. The CDR3 contains 19 residues. The CDR3 nucleotides are TGTGCCAGCAGCACCCGGGCCCTCGCATCCGGGACTAGCGGGAATAAGCAGTTCTTC. It translates to CASSTRALASGTSGNKQFF.

V and J are TRBV6-1 and TRBJ2-5; no clear D. Germline loops: CDR1 MNHNS, CDR2 SASEGT. The V and J ends lost 0 bases and 2 bases respectively, with 10 bases between them. This CDR3 has 15 amino acids. The CDR3: CASSEAGFWQETQYF. DNA for the CDR3: TGTGCCAGCAGTGAAGCAGGGTTTTGGCAAGAGACCCAGTACTTC.

V gene TRBV9 combines with J gene TRBJ1-2; tentative D call: TRBD1 (6 bases). Trimming removed 5 bases from V and 4 bases from J, with 15 bases in between. CDR1 and CDR2 from the germline V gene are SGDLS and YYNGEE. The length of the CDR3 is 14 residues. CDR3 coding DNA: TGTGCCAGCAGTCTTTCAGGGGCAACCTATGGCTACACCTTC. Its translation is CASSLSGATYGYTF.